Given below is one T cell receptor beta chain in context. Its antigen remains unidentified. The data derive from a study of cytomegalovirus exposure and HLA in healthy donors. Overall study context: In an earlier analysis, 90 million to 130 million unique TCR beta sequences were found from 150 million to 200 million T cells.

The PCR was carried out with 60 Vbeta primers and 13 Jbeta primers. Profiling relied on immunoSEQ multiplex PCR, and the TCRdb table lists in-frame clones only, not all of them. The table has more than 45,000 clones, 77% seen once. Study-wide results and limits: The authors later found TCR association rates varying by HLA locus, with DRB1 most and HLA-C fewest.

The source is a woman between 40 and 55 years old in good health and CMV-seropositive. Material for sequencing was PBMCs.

The CDR3: CAWRGGGGSNQPQHF. The CDR3 region has the DNA TGTGCCTGGAGGGGGGGAGGGGGGAGCAATCAGCCCCAGCATTTT. The chain recombines TRBV30 with TRBJ1-5; tentatively, D is TRBD1 (6 bases). This CDR3 has 15 residues. The germline V gene has CDR1 GTSNPN and CDR2 SVGIG (reference sequence). The ends were cut back, 3 bases at V and 1 base at J, with 13 bases in the middle.